The source of this T cell receptor beta chain is a study of T cells in pancreatic ductal adenocarcinoma. Study observations and caveats: Enrichment of CD45RO+ effector over naive T cells in tumors may bias clonality. The resected cohort was biased toward the minority with early-stage disease. Tumor and blood clonality did not differ significantly, about 0.11 versus 0.066. Compared with tumor, blood showed more total productive templates and approximately 8-fold more clonotypes.

V lost 3 bases and J lost 4, with 9 bases in between. From germline, CDR1 is KGHSH and CDR2 LQKENI. This CDR3 comprises 13 residues. No neoadjuvant therapy was given to the selected pancreatic ductal adenocarcinoma patients before their surgery. The repertoire was sequenced with immunoSEQ multiplex PCR; TCRdb's copy has only in-frame clones and lacks some. This table holds around 100,000 clones, about 95% found once. About this clone itself: Its target is unknown.

The sample was PBMCs. The V gene is TRBV18, the J gene TRBJ2-5; D is undetermined. This receptor was taken from a human donor with pancreatic ductal adenocarcinoma. The CDR3 here is CASSPPLLETQYF. The CDR3 bases are TGTGCCAGCTCACCTCCCCTGTTAGAGACCCAGTACTTC. Combining the CDR3 with reference TRBV18 and TRBJ2-5 gives the whole variable domain NAGVMQNPRHLVRRRGQEARLRCSPMKGHSHVYWYRQLPEEGLKFMVYLQKENIIDESGMPKERFSAEFPKEGPSILRIQQVVRGDSAAYFCASSPPLLETQYFGPGTRLLVL.